This T cell receptor (beta chain) is drawn from a study of cytomegalovirus exposure and HLA in healthy donors. Study information: Caucasian-associated ancestry cluster membership applied to about four fifths of about 370 genotyped donors.

Germline loops: CDR1 SEHNR, CDR2 FQNEAQ (reference sequence). Trimming took 5 bases from V and 0 from J, leaving 4 bases between them. This CDR3 spans 12 amino acids. The PCR made use of 60 Vbeta and 13 Jbeta primers. Method: immunoSEQ multiplex PCR; TCRdb's copy keeps in-frame clones and lacks some. Of some 63,000 clones in the sample, approximately 80% are singletons; the top ten hold 1.6%. This clone has only one observation. Sequencing used PBMCs. This receptor was identified in a human donor in good health. V usage is TRBV7-9 and J usage is TRBJ2-5; D remains unclear. The CDR3 loop reads CASSLYQETQYF. The CDR3 DNA is TGTGCCAGCAGCCTGTACCAAGAGACCCAGTACTTC.